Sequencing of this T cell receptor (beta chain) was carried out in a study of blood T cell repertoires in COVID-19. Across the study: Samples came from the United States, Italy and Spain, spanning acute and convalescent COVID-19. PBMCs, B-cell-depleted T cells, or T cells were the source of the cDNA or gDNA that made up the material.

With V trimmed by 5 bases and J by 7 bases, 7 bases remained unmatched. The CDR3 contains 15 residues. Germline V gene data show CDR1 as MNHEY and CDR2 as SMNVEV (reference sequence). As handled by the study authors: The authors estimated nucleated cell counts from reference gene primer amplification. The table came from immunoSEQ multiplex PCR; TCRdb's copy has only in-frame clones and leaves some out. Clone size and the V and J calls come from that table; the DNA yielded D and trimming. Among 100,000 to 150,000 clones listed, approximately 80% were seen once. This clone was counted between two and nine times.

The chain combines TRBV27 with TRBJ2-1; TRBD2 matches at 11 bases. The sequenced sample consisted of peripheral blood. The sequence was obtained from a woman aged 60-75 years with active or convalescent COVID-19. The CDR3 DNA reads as TGTGCCAGCAGTCTTAGCGGGAGGGATTGGAATGAGCAGTTCTTC. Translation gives CASSLSGRDWNEQFF.